The TCR beta chain described here comes from a study of T cell repertoires in cytomegalovirus infection. Overall study: CMV epitopes used comprised recently identified HLA-C-restricted ones and well-studied HLA-B-restricted ones. CMV infection and matching HLA type were both indicated by public TCR beta signatures.

Each CDR3 protein gets one entry after TCRdb re-called the reads with MiXCR. This repertoire shows over 95,000 distinct CDR3 sequences, 30% to 35% found once; its top ten account for less than 45%. This clonotype was detected ten times or more. What it binds is not known. With 6 bases removed from V and 3 bases from J, the gap between germline ends came to 14 bases. The CDR3 totals 15 residues. The germline gives CDR1 SEHNR, CDR2 FQNEAQ (reference sequence). General study points: The cumulative frequency of public TCR beta families identified carriers of CMV plus the relevant HLA. HLA-C-restricted CMV-specific TCR beta clonotypes prevailed in the ex vivo response.

This sequence was found in a human donor in good health (CMV status not recorded). Some clones in this sample may be carry-over from other donors' samples. The genes are TRBV7-9 and TRBJ1-4; D remains ambiguous. Here the sequenced sample was CD8+ T cells from cultured PBMCs, taken from culture after CMV antigen stimulation. The CDR3: CASSPELLANEKLFF. Here the CDR3 DNA reads TGTGCCAGCAGTCCCGAGTTGCTTGCTAATGAAAAACTGTTTTTT.